This T cell receptor (beta chain) appears in the sequencing data of a study of control samples from healthy donors and cancer patients. Repertoires were generated with immunoSEQ multiplex PCR, while TCRdb's copy carries only in-frame clones and drops some. Altogether over 200,000 clones are present, approximately 80% being singletons, with the ten largest covering more than 10%. Germline-derived CDR1 and CDR2 are SGHAT and FQNNGV. The germline V and J ends were trimmed by 5 bases and 2 bases, with 15 bases remaining between them. This CDR3 has 15 residues. This clonotype was obtained from an older woman with lung cancer. This chain connects TRBV11-2 to TRBJ1-1, with D possibly TRBD1 on 5 matching bases. The sequencing sample was made of PBMCs. The CDR3 here is CASSRDPATNTEAFF. The CDR3 region has the DNA TGTGCCAGCAGCCGGGACCCTGCCACTAACACTGAAGCTTTCTTT.